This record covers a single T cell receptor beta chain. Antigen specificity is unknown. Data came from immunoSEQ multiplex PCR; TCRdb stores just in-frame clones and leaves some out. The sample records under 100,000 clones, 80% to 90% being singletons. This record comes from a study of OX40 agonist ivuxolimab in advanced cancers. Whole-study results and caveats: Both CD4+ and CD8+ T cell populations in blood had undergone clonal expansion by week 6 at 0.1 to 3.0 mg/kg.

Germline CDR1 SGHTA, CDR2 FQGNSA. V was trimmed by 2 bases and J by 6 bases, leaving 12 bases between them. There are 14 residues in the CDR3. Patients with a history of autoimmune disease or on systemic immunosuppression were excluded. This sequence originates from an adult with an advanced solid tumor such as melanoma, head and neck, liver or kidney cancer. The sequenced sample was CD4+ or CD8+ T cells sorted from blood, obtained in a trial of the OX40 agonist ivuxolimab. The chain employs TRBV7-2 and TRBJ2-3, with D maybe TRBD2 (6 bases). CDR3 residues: CASSLISGVDTQYF. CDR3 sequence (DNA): TGTGCCAGCAGCTTAATTAGCGGCGTCGATACGCAGTATTTT. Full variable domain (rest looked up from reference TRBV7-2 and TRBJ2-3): GAGVSQSPSNKVTEKGKDVELRCDPISGHTALYWYRQSLGQGLEFLIYFQGNSAPDKSGLPSDRFSAERTGGSVSTLTIQRTQQEDSAVYLCASSLISGVDTQYFGPGTRLTVL.